The text below deals with one T cell receptor beta chain. Its antigen remains unknown. PCR used 60 Vbeta primers and 13 Jbeta primers. Using immunoSEQ multiplex PCR, the repertoire was profiled, and TCRdb retains in-frame clones only, with some absent. The sample holds roughly 170,000 clones, 83% seen once. The data were obtained in a study of cytomegalovirus exposure and HLA in healthy donors. Study-wide findings and caveats: Within a later analysis, the majority of CMV-associated TCR beta chains appeared HLA-restricted. CMV antigen specificity was confirmed in vitro for a few CMV-associated chains.

The CDR3 length is 17 residues. The germline V gene encodes CDR1 MDHEN and CDR2 SYDVKM. This receptor was taken from a man between 45 and 60 years old in good health and CMV-seronegative. This chain links TRBV28 with TRBJ2-5, with 9 bases aligning to TRBD1. The J call may be mistaken, given a closer DNA end match to TRBJ2-7. The sequencing sample was made of PBMCs. DNA for the CDR3: TGTGCCAGCACCCTTACTGGTCGGGGACAGGGCTTTTACGAGCAGTACTTC. The encoded protein is CASTLTGRGQGFYEQYF.